These T cell receptor beta chains were read from a single sample in a study of human T cells and chemical hapten exposure. In TCRdb, the RACE reads were re-called with MiXCR into one record per CDR3 protein. Among 25,000 to 35,000 distinct CDR3 sequences, 6.5% to 9% were seen once, and the ten largest hold 9.9%. The sequenced sample was whole blood. These receptors were taken from a human donor in good health. Some clones in this sample may be carry-over from other donors' samples. The CDR3 runs from the conserved cysteine through the conserved F or W.

V gene: TRBV7-2
J gene: TRBJ1-4
CDR3 protein: CASSRQPNEKLFF

V gene: TRBV6-5
J gene: TRBJ1-6
CDR3 protein: CASSWADRGNSPLHF

V gene: TRBV27
J gene: TRBJ2-7
CDR3 protein: CASSLHATYEQYF

V gene: TRBV18
J gene: TRBJ2-2
CDR3 protein: CASSPKGEGLHTGELFF

V gene: TRBV12-3/TRBV12-4
J gene: TRBJ1-2
CDR3 protein: CASLRGRDPLANYGYTF

V gene: TRBV10-3
J gene: TRBJ2-1
CDR3 protein: CAIRGGVGYNEQFF

V gene: TRBV5-4
J gene: TRBJ2-1
CDR3 protein: CASSLAGTGYNEQFF

V gene: TRBV7-8
J gene: TRBJ2-2
CDR3 protein: CASSLVTVISGTGELFF

V gene: TRBV6-1
J gene: TRBJ2-3
CDR3 protein: CASSEGPRADTQYF

V gene: TRBV7-9
J gene: TRBJ2-2
CDR3 protein: CASSPAGRTGELFF

V gene: TRBV12-3/TRBV12-4
J gene: TRBJ1-1
CDR3 protein: CASSNTGYTEAFF

V gene: TRBV14
J gene: TRBJ2-1
CDR3 protein: CASSQFGRDYNEQFF

V gene: TRBV7-8
J gene: TRBJ2-3
CDR3 protein: CASTGRTTDTQYF